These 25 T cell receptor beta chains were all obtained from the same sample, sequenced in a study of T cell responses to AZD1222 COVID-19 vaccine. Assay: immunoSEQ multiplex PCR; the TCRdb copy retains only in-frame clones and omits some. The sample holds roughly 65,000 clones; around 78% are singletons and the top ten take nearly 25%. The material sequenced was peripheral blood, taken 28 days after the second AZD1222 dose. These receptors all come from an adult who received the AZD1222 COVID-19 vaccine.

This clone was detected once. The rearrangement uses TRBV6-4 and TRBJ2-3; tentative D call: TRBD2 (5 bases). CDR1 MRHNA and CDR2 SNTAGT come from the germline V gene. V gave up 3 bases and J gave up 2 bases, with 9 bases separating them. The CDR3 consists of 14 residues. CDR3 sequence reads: CASSESGPTDTQYF. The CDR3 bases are TGTGCCAGCAGTGAAAGCGGTCCCACAGATACGCAGTATTTT.

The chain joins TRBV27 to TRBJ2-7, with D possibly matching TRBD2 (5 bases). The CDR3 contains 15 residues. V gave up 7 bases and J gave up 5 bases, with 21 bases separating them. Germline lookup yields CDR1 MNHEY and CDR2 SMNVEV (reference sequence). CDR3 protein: CASTPTRGIVNEQYF. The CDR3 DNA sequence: TGTGCCAGCACCCCTACGAGAGGGATTGTAAACGAGCAGTACTTC.

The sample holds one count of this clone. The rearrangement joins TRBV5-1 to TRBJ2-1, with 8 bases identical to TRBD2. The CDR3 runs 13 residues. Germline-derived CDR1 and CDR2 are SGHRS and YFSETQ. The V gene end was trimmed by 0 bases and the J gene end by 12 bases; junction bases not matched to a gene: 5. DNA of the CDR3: TGCGCCAGCAGCTTGGCCGGGGGGGACTGGCAGTTCTTC. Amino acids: CASSLAGGDWQFF.

CDR3 sequence reads: CSVESRQGLGDIQYF. The CDR3 nucleotides are TGCAGCGTTGAGTCGAGACAGGGTTTAGGGGACATTCAGTACTTC. The chain recombines TRBV29-1 with TRBJ2-4; 7 bases map to TRBD1. V was clipped by 3 bases and J by 8 bases; unmatched bases: 13. This CDR3 spans 15 amino acids. Germline values: CDR1 SQVTM, CDR2 ANQGSEA.

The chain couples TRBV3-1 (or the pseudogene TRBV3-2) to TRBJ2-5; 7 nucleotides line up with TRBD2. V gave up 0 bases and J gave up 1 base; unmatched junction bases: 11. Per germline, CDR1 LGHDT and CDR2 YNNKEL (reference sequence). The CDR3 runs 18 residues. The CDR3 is CASSQDGLVAGSQETQYF. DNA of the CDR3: TGTGCCAGCAGCCAAGACGGGTTGGTAGCGGGTAGCCAAGAGACCCAGTACTTC.

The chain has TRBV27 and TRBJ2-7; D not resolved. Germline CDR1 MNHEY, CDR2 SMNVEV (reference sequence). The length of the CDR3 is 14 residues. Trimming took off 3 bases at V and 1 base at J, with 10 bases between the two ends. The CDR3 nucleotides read TGTGCCAGCAGTTTTTCGTTCGGATCCTACGAGCAGTACTTC. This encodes CASSFSFGSYEQYF.

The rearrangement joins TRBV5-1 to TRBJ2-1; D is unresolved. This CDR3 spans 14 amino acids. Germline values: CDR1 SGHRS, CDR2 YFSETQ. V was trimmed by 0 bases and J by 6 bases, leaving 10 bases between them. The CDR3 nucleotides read TGCGCCAGCAGCTTGGCTTACGGGCCCAATGAGCAGTTCTTC. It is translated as CASSLAYGPNEQFF.

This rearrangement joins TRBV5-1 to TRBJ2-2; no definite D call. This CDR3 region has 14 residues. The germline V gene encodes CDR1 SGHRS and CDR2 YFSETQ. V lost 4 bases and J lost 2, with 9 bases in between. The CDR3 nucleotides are TGCGCCAGCAGCCCACTATTAAACACCGGGGAGCTGTTTTTT. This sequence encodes CASSPLLNTGELFF.

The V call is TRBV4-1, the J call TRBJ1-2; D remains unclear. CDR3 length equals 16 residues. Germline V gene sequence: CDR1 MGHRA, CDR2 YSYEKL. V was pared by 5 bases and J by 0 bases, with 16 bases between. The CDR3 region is CASSTRSNPANYGYTF. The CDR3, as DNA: TGCGCCAGCAGCACCCGATCCAACCCCGCTAACTATGGCTACACCTTC.

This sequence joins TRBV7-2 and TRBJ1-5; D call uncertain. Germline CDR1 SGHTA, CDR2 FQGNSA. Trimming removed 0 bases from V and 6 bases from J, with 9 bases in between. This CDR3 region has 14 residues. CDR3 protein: CASSLAGYGQPQHF. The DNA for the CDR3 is TGTGCCAGCAGCTTAGCAGGCTATGGTCAGCCCCAGCATTTT.

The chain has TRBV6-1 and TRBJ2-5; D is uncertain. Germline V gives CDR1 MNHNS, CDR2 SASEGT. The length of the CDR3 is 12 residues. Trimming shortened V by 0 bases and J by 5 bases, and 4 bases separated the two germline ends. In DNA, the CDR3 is TGTGCCAGCAGTGAAGCAGCCGAGACCCAGTACTTC. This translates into CASSEAAETQYF.

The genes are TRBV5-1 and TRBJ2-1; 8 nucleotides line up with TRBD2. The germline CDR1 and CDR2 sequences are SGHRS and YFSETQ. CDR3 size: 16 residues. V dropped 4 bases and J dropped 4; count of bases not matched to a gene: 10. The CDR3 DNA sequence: TGCGCCAGCAGCCAGGCCAGCGGGAGATCTTACAATGAGCAGTTCTTC. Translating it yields CASSQASGRSYNEQFF.

The CDR3, as DNA: TGTGCCAGCAGTTACCGAGGCAGCAACTATGGCTACACCTTC. It codes for CASSYRGSNYGYTF. V and J are TRBV6-5 and TRBJ1-2; no clear D gene. V dropped 2 bases and J dropped 2 bases, with 9 bases sitting between them. The length of the CDR3 is 14 residues. Per germline, CDR1 MNHEY and CDR2 SVGAGI.

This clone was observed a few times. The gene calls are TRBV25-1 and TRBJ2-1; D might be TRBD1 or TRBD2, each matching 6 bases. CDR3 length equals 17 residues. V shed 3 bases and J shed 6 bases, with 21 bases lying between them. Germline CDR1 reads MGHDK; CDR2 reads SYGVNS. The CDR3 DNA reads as TGTGCCAGCAGTGATCTACAGGGTAACGGAGGGATCAATGAGCAGTTCTTC. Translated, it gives CASSDLQGNGGINEQFF.

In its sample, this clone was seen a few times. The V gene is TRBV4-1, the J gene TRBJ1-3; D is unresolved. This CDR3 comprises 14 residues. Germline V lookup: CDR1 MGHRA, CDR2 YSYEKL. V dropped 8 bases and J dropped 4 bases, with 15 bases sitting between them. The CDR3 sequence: CASALEGNGNTIYF. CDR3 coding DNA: TGCGCCAGCGCACTCGAGGGTAACGGAAACACCATATATTTT.

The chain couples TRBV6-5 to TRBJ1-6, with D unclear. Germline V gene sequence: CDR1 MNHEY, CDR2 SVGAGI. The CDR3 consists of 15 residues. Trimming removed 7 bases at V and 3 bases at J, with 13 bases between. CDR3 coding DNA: TGTGCCAGCACTCCGCTATCGGACTATAATTCACCCCTCCACTTT. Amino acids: CASTPLSDYNSPLHF.

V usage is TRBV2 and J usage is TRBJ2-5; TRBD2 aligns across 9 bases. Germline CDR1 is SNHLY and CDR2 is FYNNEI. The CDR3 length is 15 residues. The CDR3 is CAQLPRAGGLETQYF. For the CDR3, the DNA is TGTGCTCAGCTCCCACGGGCGGGAGGGCTGGAGACCCAGTACTTC.

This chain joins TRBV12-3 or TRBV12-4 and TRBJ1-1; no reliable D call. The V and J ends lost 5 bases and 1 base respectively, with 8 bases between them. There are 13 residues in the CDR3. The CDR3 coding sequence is TGTGCCAGCAGTGCGGGTTCGAACACTGAAGCTTTCTTT. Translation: CASSAGSNTEAFF.

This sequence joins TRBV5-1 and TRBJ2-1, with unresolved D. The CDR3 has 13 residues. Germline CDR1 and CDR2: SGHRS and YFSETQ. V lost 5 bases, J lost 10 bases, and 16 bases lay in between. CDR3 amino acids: CASRFDSGREQFF. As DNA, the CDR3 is TGCGCCAGCAGATTTGATAGTGGGCGCGAGCAGTTCTTC.

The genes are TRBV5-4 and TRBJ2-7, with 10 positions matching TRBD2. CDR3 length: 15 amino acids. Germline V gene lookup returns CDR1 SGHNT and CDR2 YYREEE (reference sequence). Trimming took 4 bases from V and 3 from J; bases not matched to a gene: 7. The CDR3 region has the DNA TGTGCCAGCAGCCGTACTAGCGGGACCAACTACGAGCAGTACTTC. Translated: CASSRTSGTNYEQYF.

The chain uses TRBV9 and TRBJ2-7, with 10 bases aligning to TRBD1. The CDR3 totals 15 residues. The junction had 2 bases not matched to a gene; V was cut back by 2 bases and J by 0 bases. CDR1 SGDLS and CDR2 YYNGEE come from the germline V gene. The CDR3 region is CASSVGTGVSYEQYF. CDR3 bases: TGTGCCAGCAGCGTGGGGACAGGGGTCTCCTACGAGCAGTACTTC. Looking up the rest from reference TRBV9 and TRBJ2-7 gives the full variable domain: DSGVTQTPKHLITATGQRVTLRCSPRSGDLSVYWYQQSLDQGLQFLIQYYNGEERAKGNILERFSAQQFPDLHSELNLSSLELGDSALYFCASSVGTGVSYEQYFGPGTRLTVT.

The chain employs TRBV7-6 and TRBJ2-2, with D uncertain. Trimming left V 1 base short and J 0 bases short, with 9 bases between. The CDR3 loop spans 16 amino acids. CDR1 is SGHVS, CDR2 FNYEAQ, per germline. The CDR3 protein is CASSLGLSPNTGELFF. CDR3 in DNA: TGTGCCAGCAGCTTAGGACTGTCGCCGAACACCGGGGAGCTGTTTTTT.

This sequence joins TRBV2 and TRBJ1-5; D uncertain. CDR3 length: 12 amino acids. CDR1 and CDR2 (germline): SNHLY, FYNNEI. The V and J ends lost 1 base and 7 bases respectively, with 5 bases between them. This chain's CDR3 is CASSEGAQPQHF. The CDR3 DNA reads TGTGCCAGCAGTGAAGGGGCGCAGCCCCAGCATTTT.

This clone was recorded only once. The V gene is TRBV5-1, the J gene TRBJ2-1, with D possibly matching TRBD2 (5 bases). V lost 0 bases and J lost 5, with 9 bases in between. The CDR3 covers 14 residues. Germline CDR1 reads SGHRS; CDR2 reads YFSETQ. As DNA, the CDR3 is TGCGCCAGCAGCTTGGGGGGAGCCAACAATGAGCAGTTCTTC. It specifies CASSLGGANNEQFF.

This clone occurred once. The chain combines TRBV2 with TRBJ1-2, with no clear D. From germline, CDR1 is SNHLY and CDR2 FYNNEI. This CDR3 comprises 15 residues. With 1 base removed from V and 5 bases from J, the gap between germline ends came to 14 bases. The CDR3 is CASSEVGNSGYGYTF. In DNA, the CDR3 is TGTGCCAGCAGTGAAGTTGGAAACAGTGGATATGGCTACACCTTC.